Each of the 20 T cell receptor beta chains below was sequenced from the same sample in a study of regulatory T cells in long-lasting Graves disease listed by TCRdb under 2021. The library was produced with multiplex PCR. Sequenced using an Illumina HiSeq 4000. iRepertoire HTBI primers and Arm-PCR amplification of CDR3 regions were used to construct TCR beta libraries. The public reads were run again by TCRdb, first through fastp at Q25 and then through MiXCR, and only productive beta chains were kept. Identical CDR3 proteins give one entry, which carries the most common genes and DNA. For this sample there are 200,000 to 250,000 distinct CDR3 sequences; around 20% appear just once. The ten largest clones take up about 10% of the sample. The sample's time point, from its label and the paper: newly diagnosed GD, antithyroid drugs for less than 3 months. For both TCR sequencing and RNA sequencing, RNA was extracted from PBMCs in TRIzol.

Another study also made use of these data, one on T cells in Graves' hyperthyroidism and ophthalmopathy.

The sequencing here drew on peripheral blood mononuclear cells (PBMCs), taken at new diagnosis, from a patient treated with antithyroid drugs. Every receptor here comes from a woman aged 25-40 years with Graves disease. Donor details come from another sample of the same person, matched by shared clones.

This clonotype was found many times. The V gene is TRBV28, the J gene TRBJ1-5; D is undetermined. The CDR3 is made up of 14 amino acids. Germline CDR1 is MDHEN and CDR2 is SYDVKM. The V end lost 3 bases, the J end lost 5 bases, and 11 bases lay between the germline ends. The CDR3 DNA sequence: TGTGCCAGCAGTTTCGGACGACTTGATCAGCCCCAGCATTTT. Its translation is CASSFGRLDQPQHF.

Ten or more counts support this clonotype. This chain uses TRBV13 with TRBJ2-7, with D tentatively TRBD2 (6 bases). Trimming removed 5 bases from V and 12 bases from J, with 23 bases in between. The germline CDR1 and CDR2 sequences are PRHDT and FYEKMQ (reference sequence). The CDR3 is made up of 14 amino acids. CDR3 region: CASSLRTIPTRLYF. The CDR3 DNA is TGTGCCAGCAGCCTCCGGACTATCCCGACGCGGCTGTACTTC.

A few counts support this clonotype. V usage is TRBV7-3 and J usage is TRBJ2-2; 9 bases are a match to TRBD2. The junction had 15 bases not matched to a gene; V was cut back by 4 bases and J by 9 bases. The CDR3 consists of 17 residues. The germline V gene has CDR1 SGHTA and CDR2 FQGTGA. The CDR3 region is CASSSLSAARGGRELFF. Here the CDR3 DNA reads TGTGCCAGCAGCTCCCTCTCAGCCGCGCGGGGGGGCCGGGAGCTGTTTTTT.

V and J are TRBV3-1 and TRBJ1-2; weak D call: TRBD1 (6 bases). CDR1 LGHDT and CDR2 YNNKEL come from the germline V gene (reference sequence). The germline V and J ends were trimmed by 4 bases and 4 bases, with 16 bases remaining between them. The CDR3 totals 15 residues. The CDR3 DNA follows: TGTGCCAGCAGCCGGAGTGACAGGCGGCGCTATGGCTACACCTTC. Protein sequence: CASSRSDRRRYGYTF.

The CDR3 here is CASSYSWQQGDGYTF. DNA of the CDR3: TGTGCCAGCAGTTACTCTTGGCAACAAGGGGATGGCTACACCTTC. This chain links TRBV6-2 or TRBV6-3 with TRBJ1-2; the D gene is possibly TRBD1 (5 bases). The CDR3 sequence is 15 residues long. Looked up from germline, CDR1 is MNHEY and CDR2 is SVGEGT. V dropped 0 bases and J dropped 6 bases, with 14 bases sitting between them.

The chain carries TRBV20-1 and TRBJ2-1, with D perhaps TRBD2 (6 bases). The CDR3 runs to 14 residues. V gave up 0 bases and J gave up 9 bases, with 15 bases separating them. CDR1 is DFQATT and CDR2 is SNEGSKA in the germline V gene (reference sequence). The CDR3 DNA sequence: TGCAGTGCTAGAGATCTGGCTAGCGCTGTTGAGCAGTTCTTC. This encodes CSARDLASAVEQFF.

The count of this clonotype is one. The V and J genes are TRBV11-2 and TRBJ2-1; the D call may be TRBD1 or TRBD2 (5 bases each). V was pared by 3 bases and J by 10 bases, with 19 bases between. The CDR3 sequence is 15 residues long. CDR1 and CDR2 from the germline V gene are SGHAT and FQNNGV. In DNA form, the CDR3 reads TGTGCCAGCAGCTTCCTTTTTGGGGCGGGTGACGAGCAGTTCTTC. This codes for CASSFLFGAGDEQFF.

Many counts were recorded for this clonotype. The chain uses TRBV27 and TRBJ1-5; tentatively, D is TRBD1 (6 bases). CDR3 length: 15 amino acids. The V gene's germline CDR1 is MNHEY and CDR2 SMNVEV (reference sequence). V lost 0 bases and J lost 4, with 10 bases in between. The CDR3 is CASSLSRGGNQPQHF. In nucleotides, the CDR3 is TGTGCCAGCAGTTTATCCAGGGGAGGGAATCAGCCCCAGCATTTT.

This clonotype was found many times. This may arise from a read error, as a much more abundant clone is one base away. CDR3 sequence reads: CASSPISRPGVYEQYF. CDR3 sequence (DNA): TGTGCCAGCAGCCCGATAAGTCGCCCGGGCGTCTACGAGCAGTACTTC. The chain combines TRBV11-2 with TRBJ2-7; D remains unclear. Germline lookup yields CDR1 SGHAT and CDR2 FQNNGV. There are 16 residues in the CDR3. The V end lost 5 bases, the J end lost 3 bases, and 20 bases lay between the germline ends.

This clonotype appeared many times. This chain connects TRBV20-1 to TRBJ1-2, with 9 bases identical to TRBD1. The trim removed 5 bases at V and 5 bases at J, leaving 6 bases unmatched. The CDR3 runs 13 residues. Germline CDR1 is DFQATT and CDR2 is SNEGSKA (reference sequence). CDR3 sequence (DNA): TGCAGTGCTGCTCCCGGGACAGGGTATGGCTACACCTTC. Its translation: CSAAPGTGYGYTF.

This clonotype was observed many times. J is TRBJ1-6 and V is TRBV7-9; D is undetermined. Looked up from germline, CDR1 is SEHNR and CDR2 is FQNEAQ (reference sequence). Trimming removed 10 bases at V and 0 bases at J, with 16 bases between. CDR3 size: 16 residues. The CDR3 region has the DNA TGTGCCACGGTGGAGGTCGTGCACTCCTATAATTCACCCCTCCACTTT. Protein product: CATVEVVHSYNSPLHF.

This clonotype was seen at least ten times. The chain combines TRBV15 with TRBJ1-2; a possible D gene is TRBD1 (5 bases). Trimming took 5 bases from V and 3 from J, leaving 10 bases between them. Germline V gene lookup returns CDR1 LNHNV and CDR2 YYDKDF (reference sequence). The CDR3 is 13 amino acids. The CDR3 DNA sequence: TGTGCCACCAGCCCAGGGCCGGACTATGGCTACACCTTC. Translated, it gives CATSPGPDYGYTF.

This clonotype came up many times. V gene TRBV11-2 combines with J gene TRBJ2-7; D possibly corresponds to TRBD2 (5 bases). The CDR3 consists of 16 residues. The germline V gene encodes CDR1 SGHAT and CDR2 FQNNGV. With 1 base removed from V and 3 bases from J, the gap between germline ends came to 16 bases. DNA of the CDR3: TGTGCCAGCAGCTTAGGCCCTGTGGGAGACGGCTACGAGCAGTACTTC. This gives the protein CASSLGPVGDGYEQYF. Full variable domain (rest looked up from reference TRBV11-2 and TRBJ2-7): EAGVAQSPRYKIIEKRQSVAFWCNPISGHATLYWYQQILGQGPKLLIQFQNNGVVDDSQLPKDRFSAERLKGVDSTLKIQPAKLEDSAVYLCASSLGPVGDGYEQYFGPGTRLTVT.

The V and J genes are TRBV19 and TRBJ1-1; D unresolved. V lost 3 bases and J 1 base, leaving 12 bases between the germline ends. This CDR3 is built from 15 residues. Germline CDR1 is LNHDA and CDR2 is SQIVND (reference sequence). The CDR3 sequence: CASSIYGRTNTEAFF. In DNA form, the CDR3 reads TGTGCCAGTAGTATTTATGGCCGGACGAACACTGAAGCTTTCTTT.

This clonotype was seen repeatedly, ten times or more. The CDR3 here is CASSMKTGEQFF. The DNA of the CDR3 is TGTGCCAGTAGTATGAAGACAGGGGAGCAGTTCTTC. The chain combines TRBV19 with TRBJ2-1; 7 bases align to TRBD1. V shed 3 bases, J shed 10 bases, and the junction held 3 bases outside the gene matches. This CDR3 has 12 residues. Germline assignment: CDR1 LNHDA and CDR2 SQIVND (reference sequence).

At least ten counts were recorded for this clonotype. This sequence joins TRBV29-1 and TRBJ1-2, with D unresolved. The CDR3 is 11 residues long. From germline, CDR1 is SQVTM and CDR2 ANQGSEA. V lost 3 bases and J 8 bases, leaving 10 bases between the germline ends. The DNA of the CDR3 is TGCAGCGTTGATTCCACGGGGGGCTACACCTTC. Translating gives CSVDSTGGYTF.

The V gene is TRBV2, the J gene TRBJ2-5, with 13 bases aligning to TRBD2. The V and J ends lost 8 bases and 5 bases, in that order; junction bases with no gene match: 8. The CDR3 is made up of 15 amino acids. Germline-derived CDR1 and CDR2 are SNHLY and FYNNEI. The CDR3 coding sequence is TGTGCCAGCTCGACTAGCGGGGGGCCAGTGGAGACCCAGTACTTC. It encodes CASSTSGGPVETQYF.

The chain carries TRBV11-1 and TRBJ1-5, with TRBD1 matching over 9 bases. From germline, CDR1 is SGHAT and CDR2 FQDESV (reference sequence). Trimming at V came to 5 bases and at J to 4 bases, leaving 9 bases not matched to a gene. CDR3 size: 16 residues. CDR3 sequence: CASSTQGQGLNQPQHF. CDR3 nucleotide sequence: TGTGCCAGCAGCACCCAGGGACAGGGTCTAAATCAGCCCCAGCATTTT.

The chain joins TRBV12-3 or TRBV12-4 to TRBJ1-1; D remains unclear. The V and J ends lost 3 bases and 8 bases respectively, with 13 bases between them. This CDR3 spans 13 amino acids. The CDR3 is CASSFGFIPEAFF. CDR3 DNA sequence: TGTGCCAGCAGTTTTGGTTTCATCCCGGAAGCTTTCTTT.

The gene calls are TRBV7-6 and TRBJ2-1, with 7 bases identical to TRBD1. This CDR3 is built from 16 residues. The V segment lost 5 bases and the J segment 0 bases; nucleotides outside the gene matches: 7. The germline gives CDR1 SGHVS, CDR2 FNYEAQ. The CDR3 here is CASSRQGESSYNEQFF. In DNA, the CDR3 is TGTGCCAGCAGCCGCCAGGGGGAAAGCTCCTACAATGAGCAGTTCTTC.